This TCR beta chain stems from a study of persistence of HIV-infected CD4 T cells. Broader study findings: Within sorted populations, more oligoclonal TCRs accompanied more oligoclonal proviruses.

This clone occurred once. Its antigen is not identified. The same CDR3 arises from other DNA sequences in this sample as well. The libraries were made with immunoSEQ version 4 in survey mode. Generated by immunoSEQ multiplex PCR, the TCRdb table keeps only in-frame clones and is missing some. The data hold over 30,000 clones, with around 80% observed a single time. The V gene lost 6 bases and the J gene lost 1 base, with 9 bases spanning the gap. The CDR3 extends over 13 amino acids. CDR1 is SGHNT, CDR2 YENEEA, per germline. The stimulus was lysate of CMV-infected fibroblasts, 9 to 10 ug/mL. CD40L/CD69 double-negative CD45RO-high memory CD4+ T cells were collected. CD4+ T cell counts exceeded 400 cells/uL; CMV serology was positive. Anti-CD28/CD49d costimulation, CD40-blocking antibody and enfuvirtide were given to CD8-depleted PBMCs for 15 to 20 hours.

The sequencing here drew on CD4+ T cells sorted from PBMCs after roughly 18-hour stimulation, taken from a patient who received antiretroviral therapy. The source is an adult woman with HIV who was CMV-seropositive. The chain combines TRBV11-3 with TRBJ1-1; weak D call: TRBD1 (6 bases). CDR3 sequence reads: CASSLGANTEAFF. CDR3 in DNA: TGTGCCAGCAGTTTGGGGGCGAACACTGAAGCTTTCTTT.